This T cell receptor beta chain came from a study of blood T cell repertoires in COVID-19. Overall study: Sites across the United States, Italy and Spain contributed samples from acute and convalescent COVID-19. T cells, B-cell-depleted T cells, or PBMCs supplied cDNA or gDNA.

Seattle patient enrollment occurred during active infection, with longitudinal follow-up thereafter. The table came from immunoSEQ multiplex PCR; TCRdb's copy has only in-frame clones and leaves some out. Of some 240,000 clones in the sample, roughly 81% were seen once. Sequenced sample: peripheral blood. This TCR came from a woman older than 75 with COVID-19, enrolled during active disease.

The DNA for the CDR3 is TGCGCCAGCAGCCGACTAGCGGGGGGTTTCTACAATGAGCAGTTCTTC. Protein: CASSRLAGGFYNEQFF. This chain uses TRBV5-1 with TRBJ2-1, with 13 bases lining up with TRBD2. V dropped 4 bases and J dropped 3; count of bases not matched to a gene: 4. The CDR3 runs to 16 residues. Per germline, CDR1 SGHRS and CDR2 YFSETQ.